What follows are 18 T cell receptor beta chains derived from one specimen sequenced in a study of control samples from healthy donors and cancer patients. Using immunoSEQ multiplex PCR, the repertoire was profiled, and TCRdb retains in-frame clones only, with some absent. Of approximately 230,000 clones listed, around 80% were seen once; the top ten hold less than 15%. Sequencing was carried out using PBMCs. These receptors originate from a woman aged 55-70 years with lung cancer.

This rearrangement joins TRBV5-1 to TRBJ1-6; D may be TRBD1 (5 bases). V lost 5 bases, J lost 8 bases, and 14 bases lay in between. CDR3 size: 14 residues. The germline gives CDR1 SGHRS, CDR2 YFSETQ. The CDR3 sequence is CASRTQGGDSPLHF. The CDR3 nucleotides are TGCGCCAGCAGAACGCAGGGTGGGGATTCACCCCTCCACTTT.

This chain links TRBV9 with TRBJ1-4; 9 bases are a match to TRBD1. V shed 1 base, J shed 5 bases, and the junction held 3 bases outside the gene matches. The CDR3 spans 15 residues. CDR1 is SGDLS and CDR2 is YYNGEE in the germline V gene. The DNA for the CDR3 is TGTGCCAGCAGCGTACTTGGGACAGGGAATGAAAAACTGTTTTTT. Translation gives CASSVLGTGNEKLFF.

The chain combines TRBV5-1 with TRBJ2-3; D is undetermined. The CDR3 length is 13 residues. V was cut by 1 base and J by 7 bases, with 10 bases left in between. Germline V CDR1 and CDR2: SGHRS, YFSETQ. The CDR3 is CASSLWGRYTQYF. CDR3 coding DNA: TGCGCCAGCAGCTTGTGGGGTAGATATACGCAGTATTTT.

The chain recombines TRBV12-5 with TRBJ2-5, with D tentatively TRBD1 (5 bases). There are 14 residues in the CDR3. Germline CDR1 reads LGHNT; CDR2 reads FRNRAP. V was shortened by 5 bases and J by 3 bases, with 13 bases between the two germline ends. Written as DNA, the CDR3 is TGTGCTAGTGGTCAAATGGGGCAAGAAGAGACCCAGTACTTC. Translated: CASGQMGQEETQYF.

V is TRBV5-8 and J is TRBJ2-7; tentatively, D is TRBD1 or TRBD2 (6 bases each). The CDR3 is 16 amino acids. The germline V and J ends were trimmed by 4 bases and 0 bases, with 17 bases remaining between them. The V gene's germline CDR1 is SGHTS and CDR2 YDEGEE. The CDR3 sequence: CASSPGVGQYSYEQYF. Here the CDR3 DNA reads TGTGCCAGCAGCCCGGGGGTTGGACAGTACTCCTACGAGCAGTACTTC.

The genes are TRBV27 and TRBJ1-1; D remains ambiguous. V was shortened by 2 bases and J by 4 bases, with 11 bases between the two germline ends. The CDR3 contains 14 residues. Germline CDR1 reads MNHEY; CDR2 reads SMNVEV (reference sequence). The CDR3 region has the DNA TGTGCCAGCAGTTTAAGCAGGAAGGCCACTGAAGCTTTCTTT. This encodes CASSLSRKATEAFF.

The chain carries TRBV29-1 and TRBJ2-1; D is uncertain. The CDR3 is made up of 12 amino acids. Germline V gene lookup returns CDR1 SQVTM and CDR2 ANQGSEA. V was trimmed by 2 bases and J by 8 bases, leaving 10 bases between them. CDR3 residues: CSVELHEYEQFF. The CDR3 DNA reads TGCAGCGTTGAACTGCATGAATATGAGCAGTTCTTC.

The chain recombines TRBV18 with TRBJ2-7; a possible D gene is TRBD2 (5 bases). With 3 bases removed from V and 0 bases from J, the gap between germline ends came to 15 bases. Germline V gene lookup returns CDR1 KGHSH and CDR2 LQKENI. The length of the CDR3 is 16 residues. CDR3 sequence reads: CASSPVSVGSSYEQYF. Written as DNA, the CDR3 is TGTGCCAGCTCACCGGTCTCCGTAGGGAGCTCCTACGAGCAGTACTTC.

CDR3 sequence: CSVPDPPGEFF. The CDR3 nucleotides read TGCAGTGTCCCGGACCCTCCAGGGGAGTTCTTC. The V call is TRBV20-1, the J call TRBJ2-1; a weak D match, TRBD1 (6 bases). Trimming left V 7 bases short and J 14 bases short, with 18 bases between. The CDR3 runs 11 residues. CDR1 is DFQATT and CDR2 is SNEGSKA in the germline V gene (reference sequence).

A single count supports this clone. At the DNA level, this CDR3 is encoded by other sequences in the same sample as well. V gene TRBV5-1 combines with J gene TRBJ2-5, with D possibly matching TRBD2 (5 bases). Trimming cost V 0 bases and J 3 bases, with 6 bases left between them. This CDR3 has 13 residues. The germline CDR1 and CDR2 sequences are SGHRS and YFSETQ. The CDR3 DNA sequence: TGCGCCAGCAGCTTGGTCGGGGAAGAGACCCAGTACTTC. Protein sequence: CASSLVGEETQYF.

The chain employs TRBV7-6 and TRBJ1-1, with 7 nucleotides matching TRBD1. The CDR3 has 15 amino acids. Trimming cost V 1 base and J 5 bases; bases outside gene matches: 7. Germline assignment: CDR1 SGHVS and CDR2 FNYEAQ. In DNA form, the CDR3 reads TGTGCCAGCAGCTTAGTCGTGACAGGGAATACTGAAGCTTTCTTT. Translated: CASSLVVTGNTEAFF.

The chain combines TRBV6-5 with TRBJ2-1; no definite D call. The CDR3 is made up of 12 amino acids. Germline CDR1 MNHEY, CDR2 SVGAGI. With 8 bases removed from V and 4 bases from J, the gap between germline ends came to 9 bases. This CDR3 reads CASDHPYNEQFF. CDR3 DNA: TGTGCCAGCGACCATCCATACAATGAGCAGTTCTTC.

V gene TRBV5-1 combines with J gene TRBJ1-6; D is possibly TRBD1 (6 bases). The CDR3 totals 13 residues. Trimming shortened V by 9 bases and J by 13 bases, and 20 bases separated the two germline ends. Germline assignment: CDR1 SGHRS and CDR2 YFSETQ. The CDR3 is CATRGDIQGPLHF. The DNA of the CDR3 is TGCGCCACGCGGGGGGACATCCAAGGTCCCCTCCACTTT.

J is TRBJ2-1 and V is TRBV27; 7 bases map to TRBD2. CDR3 size: 17 residues. The germline gives CDR1 MNHEY, CDR2 SMNVEV (reference sequence). Germline trimming cut 4 bases from V and 1 base from J; bases unmatched to any gene: 10. CDR3 sequence: CASSSPSGGSSYNEQFF. The CDR3 DNA reads as TGTGCCAGCAGTTCCCCTAGTGGCGGGAGTTCCTACAATGAGCAGTTCTTC.

The chain is built from TRBV9 and TRBJ2-7; a possible D gene is TRBD2 (7 bases). The V end lost 7 bases, the J end lost 5 bases, and 25 bases lay between the germline ends. The V gene's germline CDR1 is SGDLS and CDR2 YYNGEE. The CDR3 extends over 16 amino acids. The CDR3 DNA follows: TGTGCCAGCCGGAAGACCCGGGGAGGGGGTTTCAACGAGCAGTACTTC. This gives the protein CASRKTRGGGFNEQYF.

V usage is TRBV5-5 and J usage is TRBJ1-2, with 8 bases identical to TRBD1. V lost 3 bases and J lost 7; bases outside the gene matches: 8. CDR3 length equals 14 residues. Germline V gene data show CDR1 as SGHKS and CDR2 as YYEKEE (reference sequence). The CDR3 bases are TGTGCCAGCAGCTCGGACAGGGCGTTGGGTGGCTACACCTTC. Translation: CASSSDRALGGYTF.

In its sample, this clone was seen once. The rearrangement uses TRBV28 and TRBJ2-4, with D hard to call. Germline V lookup: CDR1 MDHEN, CDR2 SYDVKM. Deletions cut 10 bases from V and 6 bases from J, with 16 bases between. The CDR3 extends over 13 amino acids. The CDR3 protein is CATNRASLNIQYF. The CDR3 bases are TGTGCCACCAACCGGGCATCTTTAAACATTCAGTACTTC. Full variable domain (missing parts from reference TRBV28 and TRBJ2-4): DVKVTQSSRYLVKRTGEKVFLECVQDMDHENMFWYRQDPGLGLRLIYFSYDVKMKEKGDIPEGYSVSREKKERFSLILESASTNQTSMYLCATNRASLNIQYFGAGTRLSVL.

The chain has TRBV6-1 and TRBJ1-2; no reliable D call. Germline V gives CDR1 MNHNS, CDR2 SASEGT. The CDR3 consists of 13 residues. Trimming removed 1 base from V and 2 bases from J, with 5 bases in between. In DNA, the CDR3 is TGTGCCAGCAGTGAAGGGGTCAACTATGGCTACACCTTC. Protein sequence: CASSEGVNYGYTF.